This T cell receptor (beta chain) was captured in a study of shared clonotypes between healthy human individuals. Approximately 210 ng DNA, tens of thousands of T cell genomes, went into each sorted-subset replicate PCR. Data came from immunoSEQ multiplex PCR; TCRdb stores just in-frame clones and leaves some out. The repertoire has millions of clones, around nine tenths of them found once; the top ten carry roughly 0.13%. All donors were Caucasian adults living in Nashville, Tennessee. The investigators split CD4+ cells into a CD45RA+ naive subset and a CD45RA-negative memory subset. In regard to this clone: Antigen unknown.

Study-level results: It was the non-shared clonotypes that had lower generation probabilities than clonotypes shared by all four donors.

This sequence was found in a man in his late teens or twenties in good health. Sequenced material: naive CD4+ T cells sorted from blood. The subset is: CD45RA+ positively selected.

CDR3 sequence (DNA): TGCAGTGCTTCGGGTGGTTCACCCCTCCACTTT. Residues: CSASGGSPLHF. The chain employs TRBV20-1 and TRBJ1-6; D not certain. Germline values: CDR1 DFQATT, CDR2 SNEGSKA (reference sequence). This CDR3 is built from 11 residues. Trimming removed 5 bases at V and 9 bases at J, with 8 bases between.